What follows are 16 T cell receptor beta chains derived from one specimen sequenced in a study of beta chain features in type 1 diabetes. Expressed TCRB transcripts were sequenced, since all the RNA that had been isolated was reverse transcribed. Only in-frame clones appear in the TCRdb table, and some are missing; sequencing was by immunoSEQ multiplex PCR. The sample consists of tens of thousands of clones, 49% of them appearing once. Sequenced material: central memory CD4+ T cells from blood. These receptors were collected from a woman under 30 in good health.

The chain carries TRBV13 and TRBJ2-1, with TRBD1 identical over 7 bases. CDR1 and CDR2 (germline): PRHDT, FYEKMQ (reference sequence). The CDR3 totals 14 residues. J gave up 5 bases and V 7 bases, and 8 bases lay outside the gene matches. The DNA of the CDR3 is TGTGCCAGCAACGCCGACAGGGAGCACAATGAGCAGTTCTTC. This gives the protein CASNADREHNEQFF.

This clone was picked up a small number of times. V and J are TRBV19 and TRBJ2-1; D not resolved. Trimming took 4 bases from V and 3 from J, leaving 4 bases between them. The V gene's germline CDR1 is LNHDA and CDR2 SQIVND (reference sequence). This CDR3 region has 12 residues. CDR3 amino acids: CASSTLYNEQFF. The CDR3 coding sequence is TGTGCCAGTAGTACCCTCTACAATGAGCAGTTCTTC.

The chain joins TRBV28 to TRBJ1-5, with D maybe TRBD1 (5 bases). Per the germline V gene, CDR1 is MDHEN and CDR2 is SYDVKM. The V end lost 3 bases, the J end lost 5 bases, and 11 bases lay between the germline ends. This CDR3 contains 14 residues. The CDR3 DNA sequence: TGTGCCAGCAGTTTTAGGGGCGAGGATCAGCCCCAGCATTTT. As protein: CASSFRGEDQPQHF.

The chain links TRBV5-1 to TRBJ2-7; perhaps TRBD2 as D (5 bases). Germline-derived CDR1 and CDR2 are SGHRS and YFSETQ. CDR3 length: 14 residues. Trimming left V 0 bases short and J 5 bases short, with 12 bases between. The CDR3 loop reads CASSLEGLPHEQYF. The CDR3 nucleotides read TGCGCCAGCAGCTTGGAAGGACTCCCCCACGAGCAGTACTTC.

The gene calls are TRBV2 and TRBJ2-3, with D perhaps matching TRBD1 (6 bases). This CDR3 has 13 amino acids. Trimming took 10 bases from V and 0 from J, leaving 11 bases between them. Germline V lookup: CDR1 SNHLY, CDR2 FYNNEI. The CDR3 sequence: CATKTGSTDTQYF. The CDR3 nucleotides read TGTGCCACTAAGACAGGTAGCACAGATACGCAGTATTTT.

This clone has a single count. The chain recombines TRBV7-2 with TRBJ1-1; 8 bases are a match to TRBD1. Losses at the gene ends were 0 bases for V and 6 bases for J; bases not matched to a gene: 6. There are 15 residues in the CDR3. The germline CDR1 and CDR2 sequences are SGHTA and FQGNSA. Here the CDR3 reads CASSLAPGGESEAFF. CDR3 in DNA: TGTGCCAGCAGCTTAGCTCCAGGGGGCGAGTCTGAAGCTTTCTTT.

This clone was observed a single time. CDR3 protein: CAWTGSYEQYF. The CDR3 nucleotides read TGTGCCTGGACCGGGTCCTACGAGCAGTACTTC. This sequence joins TRBV30 and TRBJ2-7; D gene unclear. The CDR3 is 11 amino acids. Germline V gene sequence: CDR1 GTSNPN, CDR2 SVGIG (reference sequence). The V end was cut by 4 bases, the J end by 1 base, with 5 bases between.

V gene TRBV20-1 combines with J gene TRBJ2-7, with a weak D call TRBD2 (6 bases). V lost 7 bases, J lost 2 bases, and 9 bases lay in between. The CDR3 length is 11 residues. Germline V gene data show CDR1 as DFQATT and CDR2 as SNEGSKA (reference sequence). The CDR3 here is CSGAGPYEQYF. CDR3 DNA sequence: TGCAGTGGGGCGGGACCCTACGAGCAGTACTTC.

The J gene is TRBJ1-1, the V gene TRBV18, with D maybe TRBD1 (6 bases). Germline CDR1 reads KGHSH; CDR2 reads LQKENI. Trimming cost V 0 bases and J 1 base, with 12 bases left between them. The CDR3 totals 16 residues. CDR3 coding DNA: TGTGCCAGCTCACCACCGGGGGCCCGAAAGAACACTGAAGCTTTCTTT. This translates into CASSPPGARKNTEAFF.

This clone was observed a few times. V and J are TRBV7-2 and TRBJ2-7; 7 nucleotides match TRBD1. Trimming removed 5 bases from V and 2 bases from J; junction bases left unmatched: 12. Germline lookup yields CDR1 SGHTA and CDR2 FQGNSA. This CDR3 is 16 amino acids long. CDR3 DNA: TGTGCCAGCAGCCTCGCCGCGACAGGGCTTACCTACGAGCAGTACTTC. This sequence encodes CASSLAATGLTYEQYF.

This clone appeared a few times. The chain employs TRBV29-1 and TRBJ2-1; 10 nucleotides align to TRBD2. Germline V gives CDR1 SQVTM, CDR2 ANQGSEA. After removal of 3 bases from V and 9 bases from J, the junction contained 5 bases not matched to a gene. CDR3 size: 13 residues. CDR3 loop: CSVEVAGGGEQFF. The DNA of the CDR3 is TGCAGCGTTGAGGTAGCGGGAGGAGGTGAGCAGTTCTTC.

This clone was observed a handful of times. The chain carries TRBV25-1 and TRBJ2-1; the match to TRBD2 covers 7 bases. CDR3 size: 15 residues. Germline trimming cut 6 bases from V and 0 bases from J; bases unmatched to any gene: 5. Germline assignment: CDR1 MGHDK and CDR2 SYGVNS. The CDR3: CASSAGTTSYNEQFF. In DNA, the CDR3 is TGTGCCAGCAGCGCCGGGACTACCTCCTACAATGAGCAGTTCTTC.

The sample holds a few counts of this clone. V gene TRBV2 combines with J gene TRBJ2-5; D is possibly TRBD1 (5 bases). CDR1 SNHLY and CDR2 FYNNEI come from the germline V gene. CDR3 size: 13 residues. V was cut by 7 bases and J by 1 base, with 10 bases left in between. CDR3 nucleotide sequence: TGTGCCAGCATACAGGACATCCAAGAGACCCAGTACTTC. Translation: CASIQDIQETQYF.

The chain has TRBV5-4 and TRBJ2-1, with 11 bases that match TRBD2. Germline V gene lookup returns CDR1 SGHNT and CDR2 YYREEE (reference sequence). V trimming: 9 bases; J trimming: 0 bases; junction bases outside the gene matches: 14. This CDR3 spans 18 amino acids. Here the CDR3 DNA reads TGTGCCACCTCATCGGGGACTAGCGGTACGAGCTCCTACAATGAGCAGTTCTTC. Its translation is CATSSGTSGTSSYNEQFF.

This clone has only a few counts. The chain links TRBV30 to TRBJ1-5; 7 nucleotides match TRBD1. V shed 5 bases and J 0 bases; nucleotides not matched to a gene: 10. The length of the CDR3 is 16 residues. Per the germline V gene, CDR1 is GTSNPN and CDR2 is SVGIG (reference sequence). The CDR3 coding sequence is TGTGCCTGGGGAGACCCGACAGGGACTAGCAATCAGCCCCAGCATTTT. The encoded protein is CAWGDPTGTSNQPQHF.

The CDR3 region is CASTAWGGTEAFF. The CDR3 DNA reads TGTGCCAGCACCGCATGGGGAGGGACTGAAGCTTTCTTT. The rearrangement uses TRBV6-1 and TRBJ1-1, with D unresolved. The CDR3 covers 13 residues. V gave up 7 bases and J gave up 5 bases, with 14 bases separating them. Looked up from germline, CDR1 is MNHNS and CDR2 is SASEGT.